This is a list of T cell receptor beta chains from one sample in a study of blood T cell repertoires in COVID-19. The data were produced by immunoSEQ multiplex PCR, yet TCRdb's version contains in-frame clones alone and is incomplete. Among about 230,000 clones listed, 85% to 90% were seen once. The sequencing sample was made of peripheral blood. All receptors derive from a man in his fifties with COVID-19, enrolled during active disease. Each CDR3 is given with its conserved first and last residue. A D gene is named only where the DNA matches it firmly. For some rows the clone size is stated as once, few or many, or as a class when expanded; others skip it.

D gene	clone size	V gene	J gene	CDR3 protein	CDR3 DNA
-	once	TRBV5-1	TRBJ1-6	CASSSTALVSYNSPLHF	TGCGCCAGCAGCTCCACGGCCCTAGTTTCCTATAATTCACCCCTCCACTTT
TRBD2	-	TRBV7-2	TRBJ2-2	CASSFTSGGRGPGELFF	TGTGCCAGCAGCTTTACTAGCGGGGGGCGGGGTCCCGGGGAGCTGTTTTTT
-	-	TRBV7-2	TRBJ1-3	CASSSGAHSGNTIYF	TGTGCCAGCAGCTCAGGGGCCCACTCTGGAAACACCATATATTTT
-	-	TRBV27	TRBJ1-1	CASSFGGGDTEAFF	TGTGCCAGCAGTTTTGGGGGAGGGGACACTGAAGCTTTCTTT
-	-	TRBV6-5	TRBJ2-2	CASSYSQGKPTGELFF	TGTGCCAGCAGTTACTCCCAGGGAAAACCCACCGGGGAGCTGTTTTTT
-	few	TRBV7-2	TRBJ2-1	CASSFSRGEQFF	TGTGCCAGCAGTTTTTCCCGCGGGGAGCAGTTCTTC
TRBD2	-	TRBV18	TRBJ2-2	CASSPLGLAENTGELFF	TGTGCCAGCTCACCTCTTGGACTAGCGGAGAACACCGGGGAGCTGTTTTTT
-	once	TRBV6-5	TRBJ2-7	CASSRGISYEQYF	TGTGCCAGCAGCCGCGGGATTTCCTACGAGCAGTACTTC
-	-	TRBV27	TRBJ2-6	CASSLANSGANVLTF	TGTGCCAGCAGTCTAGCAAACTCTGGGGCCAACGTCCTGACTTTC
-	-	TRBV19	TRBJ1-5	CASSMGGSQHQPQHF	TGTGCCAGTAGTATGGGAGGGAGCCAGCATCAGCCCCAGCATTTT